There are many counts of the clone carrying this TCR beta chain. Its specificity is not known. The record originates from a study of T cells after yellow fever vaccination. Study as a whole: Fractions of low cell number were prepared using SMART-Seq v4 Ultra Low Input.

Notes on the study in general: Abundant clonotypes (contaminants from the bulk population) could be present in FACS-sorted repertoires. Weaker overall was a secondary response that nonetheless peaked faster, on day 5 versus 15.

The V gene's germline CDR1 is SEHNR and CDR2 FQNEAQ (reference sequence). The CDR3 has 14 amino acids. V dropped 5 bases and J dropped 8; count of bases not matched to a gene: 8. They built TCR cDNA with 5'RACE template switching, a step that put in a universal primer site and UMIs. MiXCR was run by TCRdb on the 5' RACE reads, yielding one entry per CDR3 protein. Here the sample spans around 330,000 distinct CDR3 sequences, roughly 3.5% being singletons. The chain links TRBV7-9 to TRBJ1-4; 7 nucleotides align to TRBD1. The sequencing used PBMCs, collected on the day of the yellow fever booster vaccination. The TCR originated in a man aged 18 to 30 who received the YFV17D yellow fever vaccine. CDR3 DNA: TGTGCCAGCAGCCCAAATACAGGGGCGGAAAAACTGTTTTTT. Translation: CASSPNTGAEKLFF.